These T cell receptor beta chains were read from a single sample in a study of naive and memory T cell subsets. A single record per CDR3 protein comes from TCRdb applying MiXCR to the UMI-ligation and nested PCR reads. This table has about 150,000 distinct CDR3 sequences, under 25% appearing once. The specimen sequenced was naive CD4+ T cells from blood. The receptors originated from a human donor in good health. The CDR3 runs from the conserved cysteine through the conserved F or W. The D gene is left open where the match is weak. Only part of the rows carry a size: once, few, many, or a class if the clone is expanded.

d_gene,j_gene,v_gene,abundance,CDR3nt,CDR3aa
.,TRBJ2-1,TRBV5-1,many,TGCGCCAGCAGCCATAGGGACAAATTGAGCTACAATGAGCAGTTCTTC,CASSHRDKLSYNEQFF
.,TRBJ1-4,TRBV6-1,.,TGTGCCAGCGCCCGTCGGTCTACTGCAACTAATGAAAAACTGTTTTTT,CASARRSTATNEKLFF
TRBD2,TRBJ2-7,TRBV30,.,TGTGCCTGTGGGACTACCTACGAGCAGTACTTC,CACGTTYEQYF
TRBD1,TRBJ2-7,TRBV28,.,TGTGCCAGCAGGCGGACCGGGACAGGGGGCTACGAGCAGTACTTC,CASRRTGTGGYEQYF
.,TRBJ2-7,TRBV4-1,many,TGCGCCAGCAGCCAAGCTGCAGAGTCCTACGAGCAGTACTTC,CASSQAAESYEQYF
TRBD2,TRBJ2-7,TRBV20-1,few,TGCAGTGCGCGGACTAGCGGGAACGAGCAGTACTTC,CSARTSGNEQYF
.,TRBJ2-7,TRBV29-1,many,TGCAGCGTCGGGCTTTCGGCGGGTCCCTACGAGCAGTACTTC,CSVGLSAGPYEQYF
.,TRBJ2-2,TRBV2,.,TGTGCCAGCGCCCCCGGGGAGTTCGCGAACACCGGGGAGCTGTTTTTT,CASAPGEFANTGELFF
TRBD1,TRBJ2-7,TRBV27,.,TGTGCCAGCAGTCCATGGGACAGGGTTGTCAACGAGCAGTACTTC,CASSPWDRVVNEQYF
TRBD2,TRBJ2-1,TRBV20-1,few,TGCAGTGCAGGCGGGAGCACCTACAATGAGCAGTTCTTC,CSAGGSTYNEQFF
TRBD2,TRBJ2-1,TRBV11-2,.,TGTGCCAGCAGCCCCGGGGGGGGGACTAGCGGAAACAATGAGCAGTTCTTC,CASSPGGGTSGNNEQFF
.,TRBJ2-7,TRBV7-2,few,TGTGCCAGCAGCTTAGCGGGTGGGACGGCCTCCTACGAGCAGTACTTC,CASSLAGGTASYEQYF
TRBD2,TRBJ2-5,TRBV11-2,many,TGTGCCAGCAGCCGACGGCCGGGACTAGCGGAAGAGACCCAGTACTTC,CASSRRPGLAEETQYF
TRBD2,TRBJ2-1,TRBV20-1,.,TGCAGTGCTAGGAATGCGGGAGGGAGGGGATACAATGAGCAGTTCTTC,CSARNAGGRGYNEQFF
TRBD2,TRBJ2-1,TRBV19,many,TGTGCCAGTAGTCCCTATAGCGGGATCTCCTACAATGAGCAGTTCTTC,CASSPYSGISYNEQFF
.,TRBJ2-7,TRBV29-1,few,TGCAGCGTTGTCGCCGCTCCGGGCCACGAGCAGTACTTC,CSVVAAPGHEQYF
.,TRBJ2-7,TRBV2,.,TGTGCCACCTCAGTGGGGGGCTACGAGCAGTACTTC,CATSVGGYEQYF
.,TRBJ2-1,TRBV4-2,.,TGTGCCAGCAGCCAAGAAGAGAGGGCGCCATGGTCGGGGCAGTTCTTC,CASSQEERAPWSGQFF
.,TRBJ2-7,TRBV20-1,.,TGCAGCGCTGACACTGTATGGGACTACGAGCAGTACTTC,CSADTVWDYEQYF
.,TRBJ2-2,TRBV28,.,TGTGCCAGCAGTTTATATAAATCAACCGGGGAGCTGTTTTTT,CASSLYKSTGELFF
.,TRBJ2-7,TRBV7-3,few,TGTGCCAGCAGCCCCCAGTCGGTGAATTCGAAGGGCTACGAGCAGTACTTC,CASSPQSVNSKGYEQYF
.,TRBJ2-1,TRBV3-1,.,TGTGCCAGCAGCCAAGCCAGACTAGTCTCCTACAATGAGCAGTTCTTC,CASSQARLVSYNEQFF
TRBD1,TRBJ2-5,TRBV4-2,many,TGTGCCAGCAGCCTCAGGACAGGTCGGGAGACCCAGTACTTC,CASSLRTGRETQYF
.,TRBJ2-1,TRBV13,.,TGTGCCAGCAGCTTAGGAGGAGGCACCTACAATGAGCAGTTCTTC,CASSLGGGTYNEQFF
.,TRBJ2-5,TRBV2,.,TGTGCCAGCAGTGAAGCTCGGAGGGAAGAGACCCAGTACTTC,CASSEARREETQYF
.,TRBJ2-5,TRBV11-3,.,TGTGCCAGCAGCTTAGGTTTACAAGAGACCCAGTACTTC,CASSLGLQETQYF
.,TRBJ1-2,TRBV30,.,TGTGCCTGGAGCAGGGAAGACTATGGCAACACCTTC,CAWSREDYGNTF
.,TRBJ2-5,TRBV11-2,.,TGTGCCAGCAGCTTAGGACGGGCCGCGTACCAAGAGACCCAGTACTTC,CASSLGRAAYQETQYF
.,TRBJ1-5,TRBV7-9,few,TGTGCCAGCAGCTCAACGACTGGTTATCAGCCCCAGCATTTT,CASSSTTGYQPQHF
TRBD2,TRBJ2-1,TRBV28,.,TGTGCCAGCAGAGACCGGGGGGTTGGGTACAATGAGCAGTTCTTC,CASRDRGVGYNEQFF
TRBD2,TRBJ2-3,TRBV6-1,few,TGTGCCAGCAGTGATGGAGGCCTGGGGAGGGCAGATACGCAGTATTTT,CASSDGGLGRADTQYF
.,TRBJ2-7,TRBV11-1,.,TGTGCCAGCAGCTCCCACACCGGGCCCGTGGGATACGAGCAGTACTTC,CASSSHTGPVGYEQYF
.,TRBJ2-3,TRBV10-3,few,TGTGCCATCAATGCCGGGAGCACAGATACGCAGTATTTT,CAINAGSTDTQYF
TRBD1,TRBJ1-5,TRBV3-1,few,TGTGCCAGCAGCCAAAAGACAGGGGGCAGTCAGCCCCAGCATTTT,CASSQKTGGSQPQHF
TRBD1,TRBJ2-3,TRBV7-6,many,TGTGCCAGCAGCTTGGCGCAGGGGGTCACAGATACGCAGTATTTT,CASSLAQGVTDTQYF